These 20 T cell receptor beta chains were all obtained from the same sample, sequenced in a study of blood T cell repertoires in COVID-19. The method was immunoSEQ multiplex PCR; TCRdb's version includes in-frame clones alone and lacks a portion of them. The repertoire includes fewer than 100,000 clones, roughly nine tenths of them detected once, and approximately 10% sits in the top ten. The sequencing sample was made of peripheral blood. The origin of the receptors is a man over 45 with acute or convalescent COVID-19.

This chain joins TRBV5-1 and TRBJ2-5; 11 nucleotides match TRBD1. Per the germline V gene, CDR1 is SGHRS and CDR2 is YFSETQ. This CDR3 has 16 residues. J lost 5 bases, V lost 4 bases, and 10 bases had no gene match. Written as DNA, the CDR3 is TGCGCCAGCAGCCCTCGGACAGGGGGCGTGGGGGAGACCCAGTACTTC. Translated, it gives CASSPRTGGVGETQYF. Using reference TRBV5-1 and TRBJ2-5 for the parts outside the CDR3, the full variable domain is KAGVTQTPRYLIKTRGQQVTLSCSPISGHRSVSWYQQTPGQGLQFLFEYFSETQRNKGNFPGRFSGRQFSNSRSEMNVSTLELGDSALYLCASSPRTGGVGETQYFGPGTRLLVL.

This clone was picked up one time. The chain links TRBV2 to TRBJ1-5; possible D gene TRBD1, 5 bases. Trimming took off 6 bases at V and 5 bases at J, with 14 bases between the two ends. The CDR3 is made up of 14 amino acids. CDR1 and CDR2 from the germline V gene are SNHLY and FYNNEI. Here the CDR3 DNA reads TGTGCCAGCAGCCTTCCCGGGGGGGATCAGCCCCAGCATTTT. Encoded protein: CASSLPGGDQPQHF.

The chain employs TRBV7-9 and TRBJ2-5, with 9 bases matching TRBD1. Germline CDR1 reads SEHNR; CDR2 reads FQNEAQ (reference sequence). Trimming cost V 5 bases and J 2 bases; bases outside gene matches: 12. The CDR3 runs 17 residues. The CDR3 here is CASSRRSTGGGQETQYF. CDR3 coding DNA: TGTGCCAGCAGCCGACGTTCGACAGGGGGAGGGCAAGAGACCCAGTACTTC.

V is TRBV28 and J is TRBJ1-1, with D tentatively TRBD1 (5 bases). The CDR3 has 15 amino acids. Germline CDR1 is MDHEN and CDR2 is SYDVKM. V was cut by 4 bases and J by 0 bases, with 12 bases left in between. The CDR3 loop is CASSSGGGVNTEAFF. The DNA of the CDR3 is TGTGCCAGCAGTTCCGGGGGTGGGGTGAACACTGAAGCTTTCTTT.

The chain carries TRBV6-5 and TRBJ1-2, with a weak D call TRBD1 (5 bases). With 2 bases removed from V and 8 bases from J, the gap between germline ends came to 9 bases. Germline V lookup: CDR1 MNHEY, CDR2 SVGAGI. The CDR3 has 12 amino acids. The CDR3 DNA sequence: TGTGCCAGCAGTTACCGGGGGAGAGGCTACACCTTC. This translates into CASSYRGRGYTF.

This clone was seen only a few times. This sequence joins TRBV7-9 and TRBJ2-7, with 8 nucleotides matching TRBD2. After removal of 4 bases from V and 1 base from J, the junction contained 0 bases not matched to a gene. CDR3 length: 13 residues. Germline V gives CDR1 SEHNR, CDR2 FQNEAQ (reference sequence). The CDR3 DNA sequence: TGTGCCAGCAGCTCGGGGGGGTCCTACGAGCAGTACTTC. Translated: CASSSGGSYEQYF.

This clone has only one observation. The chain recombines TRBV29-1 with TRBJ1-1; possibly TRBD1 for D (5 bases). The length of the CDR3 is 15 residues. Trimming took off 1 base at V and 12 bases at J, with 24 bases between the two ends. Germline loops: CDR1 SQVTM, CDR2 ANQGSEA. CDR3 in amino acids: CSVEVPWGGSRVSFF. In nucleotides, the CDR3 is TGCAGCGTTGAAGTTCCTTGGGGAGGTTCCAGGGTGTCTTTCTTT.

This clone was seen more than once but under ten times. This chain links TRBV7-8 with TRBJ2-7, with TRBD1 matching over 7 bases. Trimming removed 6 bases from V and 2 bases from J; junction bases left unmatched: 10. The CDR3 extends over 15 amino acids. Germline assignment: CDR1 SGHVS and CDR2 FQNEAQ. The DNA for the CDR3 is TGTGCCAGCAGTTTACAAAACACAGGGGCCTACGAGCAGTACTTC. Translation: CASSLQNTGAYEQYF. Drawing the rest from reference TRBV7-8 and TRBJ2-7, the complete variable domain is GAGVSQSPRYKVAKRGQDVALRCDPISGHVSLFWYQQALGQGPEFLTYFQNEAQLDKSGLPSDRFFAERPEGSVSTLKIQRTQQEDSAVYLCASSLQNTGAYEQYFGPGTRLTVT.

The chain has TRBV12-3 or TRBV12-4 and TRBJ1-1; maybe TRBD1 (5 bases). The CDR3 spans 12 residues. Trimming pared 3 bases from V and 11 bases from J, leaving 13 bases between. As DNA, the CDR3 is TGTGCCAGCAGTTTCTCGGGGACTTTTGCTTTCTTT. Translated, it gives CASSFSGTFAFF.

The chain links TRBV5-1 to TRBJ1-1, with 8 positions matching TRBD1. The CDR3 consists of 15 residues. Germline assignment: CDR1 SGHRS and CDR2 YFSETQ. Trimming removed 5 bases from V and 3 bases from J; junction bases left unmatched: 9. In DNA, the CDR3 is TGCGCCAGCAGTCCCCAGGGGGCATTGCACACTGAAGCTTTCTTT. It codes for CASSPQGALHTEAFF.

This chain joins TRBV7-9 and TRBJ2-3, with a weak D call TRBD2 (5 bases). CDR3 length: 14 residues. Per the germline V gene, CDR1 is SEHNR and CDR2 is FQNEAQ (reference sequence). V was shortened by 3 bases and J by 3 bases, with 10 bases between the two germline ends. The CDR3 protein is CASSFLARTDTQYF. The CDR3, as DNA: TGTGCCAGCAGCTTCCTAGCCAGGACAGATACGCAGTATTTT.

This chain joins TRBV27 and TRBJ1-2, with 8 bases matching TRBD1. CDR3 length equals 15 residues. The germline gives CDR1 MNHEY, CDR2 SMNVEV (reference sequence). J gave up 8 bases and V 5 bases, and 13 bases lay outside the gene matches. The CDR3 region has the DNA TGTGCCAGCAGTCCGGAGACAGGGGCGGCTCGGGGCTACACCTTC. Its protein is CASSPETGAARGYTF.

The rearrangement links TRBV6-1 to TRBJ1-5, with D possibly TRBD1 on 6 matching bases. Germline CDR1 reads MNHNS; CDR2 reads SASEGT. The CDR3 covers 17 residues. Trimming pared 4 bases from V and 0 bases from J, leaving 16 bases between. CDR3 protein: CASSAIGTPYSNQPQHF. The CDR3 bases are TGTGCCAGCAGTGCCATCGGGACACCTTATAGCAATCAGCCCCAGCATTTT.

This rearrangement joins TRBV5-1 to TRBJ2-3; no firm D call. The CDR3 covers 15 residues. Trimming took off 2 bases at V and 0 bases at J, with 10 bases between the two ends. The germline CDR1 and CDR2 sequences are SGHRS and YFSETQ. The CDR3 sequence is CASSFSALSTDTQYF. CDR3 nucleotide sequence: TGCGCCAGCAGCTTTAGTGCGCTTAGCACAGATACGCAGTATTTT.

The rearrangement uses TRBV27 and TRBJ1-2; 7 bases are a match to TRBD1. CDR3 length: 15 amino acids. J gave up 7 bases and V 8 bases, and 16 bases lay outside the gene matches. Germline CDR1 MNHEY, CDR2 SMNVEV (reference sequence). In DNA form, the CDR3 reads TGTGCCAGCGGGTTGACGAGGACAGGAGAACGTGGCTACACCTTC. Translated, it gives CASGLTRTGERGYTF.

The J gene is TRBJ2-7, the V gene TRBV10-1; TRBD1 matches at 8 bases. This CDR3 comprises 13 residues. Per the germline V gene, CDR1 is WNHNN and CDR2 is SYGVQD (reference sequence). Trimming removed 5 bases from V and 4 bases from J; junction bases left unmatched: 4. The CDR3 protein is CASSLRQGYEQYF. CDR3 DNA: TGCGCCAGCAGTTTAAGACAGGGGTACGAGCAGTACTTC.

The V gene is TRBV20-1, the J gene TRBJ1-3; D might be TRBD1 (5 bases). The CDR3 has 13 residues. V dropped 3 bases and J dropped 5 bases, with 11 bases sitting between them. CDR1 DFQATT and CDR2 SNEGSKA come from the germline V gene (reference sequence). The CDR3 coding sequence is TGCAGTGCTAGTTACAGGCCCCGAAACACCATATATTTT. This gives the protein CSASYRPRNTIYF.

The gene calls are TRBV5-5 and TRBJ1-5; TRBD1 agrees at 7 bases. V lost 0 bases and J lost 5; bases outside the gene matches: 5. The CDR3 has 15 amino acids. From germline, CDR1 is SGHKS and CDR2 YYEKEE (reference sequence). The CDR3 protein is CASSLEQGSDQPQHF. CDR3 bases: TGTGCCAGCAGCTTGGAACAGGGGTCAGATCAGCCCCAGCATTTT.

Turning to this clone: Because the CDR3's place on the DNA is in doubt, the DNA is left out and the CDR3 is given as listed by TCRdb. This rearrangement joins TRBV12-5 to TRBJ1-3; TRBD1, the table's D call, was not compared with the DNA. The CDR3 comprises 16 residues, both ends counted. The germline CDR1 and CDR2 sequences are LGHNT and FRNRAP. Here the CDR3 reads CASGLVGTGAKPPVYF.

The chain couples TRBV21-1 to TRBJ1-5. TRBV21-1 is reported as a pseudogene. CDR3 length: 18 amino acids. The CDR3 DNA reads TGTGCCAGCAGCAAACAGAGACGGACTCTAGCTGGCAATCAGCCCCAGCATTTT. Protein product: CASSKQRRTLAGNQPQHF.